This TCR beta chain was captured by sequencing in a study of blood T cells in healthy people across ages. Every sample had a minimum of 6 million PBMCs isolated. Points on this clonotype: The antigen remains undetermined.

Findings of the study overall: The unknown donor CMV status may have confounded expanded clonotype changes. Estimates based on one million T cells were treated as lower bounds.

Next came a second PCR, run for roughly 6 to 11 cycles, which used a sample-barcoded 5' primer along with a J-beta primer mix. Tags on each cDNA molecule came from a template-switch adaptor with 12 random nucleotides. TCRdb processed the 5' RACE reads anew with MiXCR; each CDR3 protein has one entry. The table includes about 680,000 distinct CDR3 sequences, about half detected once. Germline assignment: CDR1 MDHEN and CDR2 SYDVKM. The CDR3 loop spans 15 amino acids. The V end was cut by 4 bases, the J end by 0 bases, with 13 bases between. The clonotype originates from an older woman in good health. Sequenced sample: blood. The J gene is TRBJ2-7, the V gene TRBV28; D ambiguous. CDR3 in amino acids: CASSSRSPPSYEQYF. CDR3 nucleotide sequence: TGTGCCAGCAGTTCCCGCTCTCCGCCCTCCTACGAGCAGTACTTC. The entire variable domain, with the rest obtained from reference TRBV28 and TRBJ2-7, is as follows: DVKVTQSSRYLVKRTGEKVFLECVQDMDHENMFWYRQDPGLGLRLIYFSYDVKMKEKGDIPEGYSVSREKKERFSLILESASTNQTSMYLCASSSRSPPSYEQYFGPGTRLTVT.